Below, 26 T cell receptor beta chains from the same sample are listed, as sequenced in a study of blood T cell repertoires in COVID-19. Here immunoSEQ multiplex PCR was the method, and the copy in TCRdb shows in-frame clones only, minus some. Among 300,000 or so clones listed, roughly 88% were seen once. The specimen was peripheral blood. The receptors originated from a woman aged 25 to 39 who had recovered from COVID-19.

The rearrangement joins TRBV18 to TRBJ2-7; tentatively, D is TRBD1 (6 bases). The CDR3 has 15 amino acids. V was pared by 3 bases and J by 0 bases, with 12 bases between. The V gene's germline CDR1 is KGHSH and CDR2 LQKENI. Here the CDR3 DNA reads TGTGCCAGCTCACCCGCCCAGGGGAGCTCCTACGAGCAGTACTTC. Amino acids: CASSPAQGSSYEQYF.

V is TRBV5-1 and J is TRBJ2-3, with D possibly matching TRBD2 (5 bases). CDR1 is SGHRS, CDR2 YFSETQ, per germline. The length of the CDR3 is 15 residues. Between the trimmed V and J ends, which lost 4 bases and 0 bases, there was a span of 12 bases. The CDR3 DNA reads TGCGCCAGCAGCCAAAACGGGGTTAGCACAGATACGCAGTATTTT. Its translation is CASSQNGVSTDTQYF. The full variable domain, in which reference TRBV5-1 and TRBJ2-3 provide the parts outside the CDR3, is KAGVTQTPRYLIKTRGQQVTLSCSPISGHRSVSWYQQTPGQGLQFLFEYFSETQRNKGNFPGRFSGRQFSNSRSEMNVSTLELGDSALYLCASSQNGVSTDTQYFGPGTRLTVL.

The V call is TRBV6-5, the J call TRBJ2-7; 8 nucleotides match TRBD2. The CDR3 contains 13 residues. Germline V gene lookup returns CDR1 MNHEY and CDR2 SVGAGI. The V and J ends lost 3 bases and 5 bases, in that order; junction bases with no gene match: 3. Written as DNA, the CDR3 is TGTGCCAGCAGTTATATGCGGGAGGACGAGCAGTACTTC. This gives the protein CASSYMREDEQYF.

This chain joins TRBV7-3 and TRBJ2-1; D is perhaps TRBD2 (5 bases). Germline assignment: CDR1 SGHTA and CDR2 FQGTGA. The CDR3 spans 14 residues. The V end lost 2 bases, the J end lost 6 bases, and 11 bases lay between the germline ends. The CDR3 sequence is CASSLHPRVNEQFF. The CDR3 DNA is TGTGCCAGCAGCTTACATCCGAGGGTCAATGAGCAGTTCTTC.

This clone appeared a single time. V is TRBV27 and J is TRBJ1-6; D may be TRBD1 (6 bases). Trimming took off 1 base at V and 0 bases at J, with 10 bases between the two ends. The CDR3 totals 17 residues. Looked up from germline, CDR1 is MNHEY and CDR2 is SMNVEV (reference sequence). The CDR3 region has the DNA TGTGCCAGCAGTTTATTTCTGGACAGCTCCTATAATTCACCCCTCCACTTT. Translation gives CASSLFLDSSYNSPLHF.

Only a few counts were recorded for this clone. The chain uses TRBV28 and TRBJ1-1; D possibly corresponds to TRBD1 (5 bases). The CDR3 length is 15 residues. Germline lookup yields CDR1 MDHEN and CDR2 SYDVKM. Between the trimmed V and J ends, which lost 1 base and 0 bases, there was a span of 9 bases. The chain's CDR3 is CASSLSGRVNTEAFF. CDR3 in DNA: TGTGCCAGCAGTTTATCAGGCAGGGTGAACACTGAAGCTTTCTTT.

The V gene is TRBV20-1, the J gene TRBJ2-1; 14 bases align to TRBD2. Germline V gene data show CDR1 as DFQATT and CDR2 as SNEGSKA (reference sequence). The junction had 8 bases not matched to a gene; V was cut back by 3 bases and J by 4 bases. The CDR3 contains 17 residues. The CDR3 DNA reads TGCAGTGCTAGTAGGGTTCGGACTAGCGGGGGGTACAATGAGCAGTTCTTC. Protein: CSASRVRTSGGYNEQFF.

V usage is TRBV7-2 and J usage is TRBJ2-3; 10 nucleotides align to TRBD2. Germline V gene sequence: CDR1 SGHTA, CDR2 FQGNSA. The CDR3 is 16 residues long. The ends lost 8 bases at V and 6 bases at J; junction bases unmatched: 14. The CDR3 nucleotides read TGTGCCAGCCTGAGAGCGGGACTAGCGTTGTACGATACGCAGTATTTT. Translating gives CASLRAGLALYDTQYF.

This sequence joins TRBV30 and TRBJ1-5; 8 positions match TRBD1. This CDR3 has 13 amino acids. V lost 5 bases and J lost 7; bases outside the gene matches: 7. CDR1 GTSNPN and CDR2 SVGIG come from the germline V gene (reference sequence). The CDR3: CAWGQGPGQPQHF. Written as DNA, the CDR3 is TGTGCCTGGGGACAGGGACCGGGCCAGCCCCAGCATTTT.

This clone was observed a few times. The gene calls are TRBV24-1 and TRBJ2-3, with D possibly being TRBD2 (6 bases). V gave up 2 bases and J gave up 6 bases, with 14 bases separating them. The CDR3 runs to 15 residues. Germline V gene lookup returns CDR1 KGHDR and CDR2 SFDVKD. The CDR3 DNA reads as TGTGCCACCAGTGATTCCGGGACTTCTACGGATACGCAGTATTTT. Its translation is CATSDSGTSTDTQYF.

The genes are TRBV7-9 and TRBJ2-3; 14 bases fit TRBD2. The junction had 7 bases not matched to a gene; V was cut back by 5 bases and J by 3 bases. CDR3 size: 17 residues. The germline CDR1 and CDR2 sequences are SEHNR and FQNEAQ (reference sequence). This CDR3 reads CASSLTSGGDPTDTQYF. CDR3 in DNA: TGTGCCAGCAGCCTGACTAGCGGGGGGGATCCGACAGATACGCAGTATTTT.

The chain couples TRBV11-2 to TRBJ2-1, with D perhaps matching TRBD1 (5 bases). The germline CDR1 and CDR2 sequences are SGHAT and FQNNGV. Trimming cost V 5 bases and J 8 bases, with 13 bases left between them. There are 13 residues in the CDR3. The CDR3, as DNA: TGTGCCAGCAGCCCAGGGTTCAGGGATGAGCAGTTCTTC. This sequence encodes CASSPGFRDEQFF.

This clone was detected only once. The sample contains more than one DNA sequence encoding this CDR3. The rearrangement joins TRBV9 to TRBJ2-5; 7 bases align to TRBD2. CDR3 length: 14 amino acids. Germline V gene data show CDR1 as SGDLS and CDR2 as YYNGEE. Trimming removed 0 bases from V and 2 bases from J; junction bases left unmatched: 1. The CDR3: CASSVGGGQETQYF. In DNA form, the CDR3 reads TGTGCCAGCAGCGTAGGCGGGGGACAAGAGACCCAGTACTTC.

The chain has TRBV27 and TRBJ2-1; 10 bases line up with TRBD1. The germline CDR1 and CDR2 sequences are MNHEY and SMNVEV (reference sequence). Unmatched junction bases numbered 3, after V lost 4 bases and J lost 3 bases. The CDR3 is 15 amino acids. The CDR3 region is CASSYGTGVYNEQFF. The CDR3 coding sequence is TGTGCCAGCAGTTACGGGACAGGGGTCTACAATGAGCAGTTCTTC.

The table lists this clone with a count of one. This chain joins TRBV6-2 or TRBV6-3 and TRBJ2-1; D perhaps matches TRBD1 (6 bases). Trimming took 5 bases from V and 7 from J, leaving 9 bases between them. The CDR3 covers 12 residues. Germline assignment: CDR1 MNHEY and CDR2 SVGEGT. The CDR3 sequence is CASSVDRNEQFF. CDR3 in DNA: TGTGCCAGCAGTGTTGACAGGAATGAGCAGTTCTTC.

V gene TRBV15 combines with J gene TRBJ1-1, with 9 bases that match TRBD1. From germline, CDR1 is LNHNV and CDR2 YYDKDF (reference sequence). The ends lost 6 bases at V and 4 bases at J; junction bases unmatched: 6. This CDR3 is 14 amino acids long. The CDR3 nucleotides read TGTGCCACCAGTGGGACAGGGTTAAGCACTGAAGCTTTCTTT. It specifies CATSGTGLSTEAFF.

This CDR3 is CASSFVPTGSGETQYF. The CDR3 DNA follows: TGTGCCAGCAGCTTCGTACCGACAGGGTCTGGAGAGACCCAGTACTTC. This chain joins TRBV7-8 and TRBJ2-5; 7 bases are shared with TRBD1. Germline CDR1 reads SGHVS; CDR2 reads FQNEAQ. The CDR3 is made up of 16 amino acids. The J segment lost 4 bases and the V segment lost 3 bases, leaving 11 bases of the junction unmatched.

Concerning this clone itself: In this CDR3 the conserved last residue, phenylalanine or tryptophan, is missing, so a read error is likely. No DNA is shown, since the ends of the CDR3 on it are uncertain; the CDR3 is the one TCRdb lists. The chain uses TRBV2 and TRBJ2-7; the table's D call TRBD1 went unverified against the DNA. Germline CDR1 and CDR2: SNHLY and FYNNEI. Both ends counted, the CDR3 spans 13 residues. The CDR3 here is CASSGGQGLGKEL.

The chain recombines TRBV3-1 (or the pseudogene TRBV3-2) with TRBJ2-3, with 11 bases fitting TRBD2. V lost 1 base, J lost 2 bases, and 8 bases stayed unmatched. This CDR3 contains 18 residues. Germline V gene sequence: CDR1 LGHDT, CDR2 YNNKEL (reference sequence). DNA of the CDR3: TGTGCCAGCAGCCAAGTCAGGGTACTAGCGGGGGTCACAGATACGCAGTATTTT. It codes for CASSQVRVLAGVTDTQYF.

V gene TRBV18 combines with J gene TRBJ2-7; 8 bases are a match to TRBD1. The CDR3 is made up of 13 amino acids. The ends lost 3 bases at V and 7 bases at J; junction bases unmatched: 5. The germline V gene has CDR1 KGHSH and CDR2 LQKENI. CDR3 region: CASSPRDRQEQYF. The CDR3 bases are TGTGCCAGCTCACCCCGGGACAGGCAAGAGCAGTACTTC.

The chain is built from TRBV4-2 and TRBJ2-7; 8 bases agree with TRBD1. Germline-derived CDR1 and CDR2 are LGHNA and YNFKEQ. Trimming removed 0 bases from V and 6 bases from J; junction bases left unmatched: 13. The CDR3 length is 17 residues. The CDR3 reads CASSQEGLRDRPSEQYF. The CDR3 DNA reads TGTGCCAGCAGCCAAGAGGGGTTGAGGGACAGGCCCTCCGAGCAGTACTTC.

The V gene is TRBV5-5, the J gene TRBJ1-2; unclear D gene. Germline V lookup: CDR1 SGHKS, CDR2 YYEKEE (reference sequence). Trimming cost V 4 bases and J 13 bases, with 20 bases left between them. The CDR3 has 13 amino acids. CDR3: CASSLGGSPLSTF. CDR3 nucleotides: TGTGCCAGCAGCCTGGGCGGCAGTCCACTCTCCACCTTC.

Here the CDR3 DNA reads TGTGCCAGCAGTTACTCGGAGGACAGGATGACCTACGAGCAGTACTTC. Amino acids: CASSYSEDRMTYEQYF. The chain links TRBV6-6 to TRBJ2-7; 7 nucleotides agree with TRBD1. Trimming took 0 bases from V and 2 from J; bases not matched to a gene: 7. Germline V gene sequence: CDR1 MNHNY, CDR2 SVGAGI (reference sequence). The CDR3 is made up of 16 amino acids.

The chain recombines TRBV16 with TRBJ2-1; 8 bases line up with TRBD2. Germline V gene lookup returns CDR1 KGHSY and CDR2 FQNENV. The CDR3 has 17 amino acids. With 0 bases clipped from V and 2 bases from J, the junction kept 6 bases outside the gene matches. CDR3 sequence: CASSQSRRGGAYNEQFF. In DNA, the CDR3 is TGTGCCAGCAGCCAATCGAGACGGGGGGGTGCCTACAATGAGCAGTTCTTC.

The chain is built from TRBV5-1 and TRBJ2-7, with TRBD1 identical over 8 bases. The trim removed 4 bases at V and 3 bases at J, leaving 12 bases unmatched. The CDR3 sequence is 16 residues long. CDR1 is SGHRS and CDR2 is YFSETQ in the germline V gene. CDR3 bases: TGCGCCAGCAGCCCCGGGTCGGCAGGGGGCTTCTACGAGCAGTACTTC. Amino acids: CASSPGSAGGFYEQYF.

The V and J genes are TRBV12-3 or TRBV12-4 and TRBJ1-5; D not certain. V lost 5 bases, J lost 11 bases, and 16 bases lay in between. This CDR3 contains 13 residues. CDR3 amino acids: CASSTSSGWAQHF. CDR3 bases: TGTGCCAGCAGTACTTCCTCAGGTTGGGCCCAGCATTTT.